One T cell receptor beta chain is described in this entry. Antigen unknown. In the PCR, 60 Vbeta and 13 Jbeta primers were used. Clones were sequenced by immunoSEQ multiplex PCR, and TCRdb holds only the in-frame ones, with some missing. This sample lists around 130,000 clones; its ten largest clones have 2%. The germline gives CDR1 MNHNS, CDR2 SASEGT. The CDR3 contains 15 residues. Germline trimming cut 6 bases from V and 7 bases from J; bases unmatched to any gene: 8. This entry is derived from a study of cytomegalovirus exposure and HLA in healthy donors. Study-wide results and caveats: In a later analysis, at a false discovery rate of 0.05, approximately 18,000 TCR beta sequences were associated with HLA alleles.

This sequence was found in a woman in her sixties or seventies in good health and CMV-seronegative. The chain joins TRBV6-1 to TRBJ1-6; 8 nucleotides match TRBD1. The specimen sequenced was PBMCs. The CDR3 loop reads CASRSDRGGNSPLHF. DNA for the CDR3: TGTGCCAGCAGGTCCGACAGGGGTGGAAATTCACCCCTCCACTTT.